The clone carrying this T cell receptor (beta chain) is judged medium-sized. V shed 9 bases, J shed 10 bases, and the junction held 16 bases outside the gene matches. CDR1 SGHAT and CDR2 FQNNGV come from the germline V gene. The CDR3 contains 15 residues. Bead-based magnetic selection enriched CD8+ T cells. This specimen comes from a study of T cells generated in artificial thymic organoids. TCRalpha and TCRbeta libraries were amplified separately by semi-nested PCR with TRAC or TRBC reverse primers. TCRdb used MiXCR to reprocess the 5' RACE reads, holding one entry per CDR3 protein. The sample holds fewer than 9,000 distinct CDR3 sequences; about 16% are singletons and the top ten take approximately 1.4%.

The receptor's source is a human donor who gave cord blood stem cells for thymic organoid culture, a cardiac surgery patient who gave postnatal thymus, or a blood donor (not recorded which). Sequencing was done on a sample of naive CD8+ T cells from the thymus. Subset reported: CD3+TCRalphabeta+CD8SP T cells; for blood, CD45RO-CCR7+ naive CD8+ T cells. V is TRBV11-2 and J is TRBJ2-1, with 9 bases identical to TRBD2. The CDR3 reads CASQGLAGAGGEQFF. CDR3 sequence (DNA): TGTGCCAGTCAAGGATTAGCGGGGGCCGGGGGAGAGCAGTTCTTC.